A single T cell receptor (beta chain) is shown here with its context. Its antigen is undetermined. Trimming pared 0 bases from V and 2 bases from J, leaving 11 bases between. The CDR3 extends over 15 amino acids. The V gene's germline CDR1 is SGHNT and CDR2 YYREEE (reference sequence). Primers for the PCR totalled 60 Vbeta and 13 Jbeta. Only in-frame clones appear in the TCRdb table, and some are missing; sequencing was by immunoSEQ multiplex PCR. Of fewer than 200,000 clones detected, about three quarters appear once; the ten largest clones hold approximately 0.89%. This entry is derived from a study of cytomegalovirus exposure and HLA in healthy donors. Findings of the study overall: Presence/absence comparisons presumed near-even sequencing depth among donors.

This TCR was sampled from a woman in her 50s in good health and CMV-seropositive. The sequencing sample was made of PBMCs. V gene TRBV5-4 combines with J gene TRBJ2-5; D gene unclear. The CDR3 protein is CASSLGSPGQETQYF. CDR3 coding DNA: TGTGCCAGCAGCTTGGGGAGTCCCGGGCAAGAGACCCAGTACTTC.